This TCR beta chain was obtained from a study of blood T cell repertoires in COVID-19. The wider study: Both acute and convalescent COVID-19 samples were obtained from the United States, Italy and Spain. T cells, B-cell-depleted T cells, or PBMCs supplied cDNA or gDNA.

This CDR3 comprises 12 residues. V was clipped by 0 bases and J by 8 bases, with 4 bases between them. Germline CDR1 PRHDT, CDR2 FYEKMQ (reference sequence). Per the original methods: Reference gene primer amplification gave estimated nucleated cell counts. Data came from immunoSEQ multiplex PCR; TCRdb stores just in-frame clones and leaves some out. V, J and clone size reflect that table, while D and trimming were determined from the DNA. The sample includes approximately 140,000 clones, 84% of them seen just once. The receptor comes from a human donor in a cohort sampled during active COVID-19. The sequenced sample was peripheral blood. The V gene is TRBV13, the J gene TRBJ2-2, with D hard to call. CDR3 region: CASSLGRGELFF. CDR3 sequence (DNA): TGTGCCAGCAGCTTAGGCCGGGGGGAGCTGTTTTTT.